A selection of T cell receptor beta chains follows, all from one sample in a study of CD8 T cells in Susac syndrome. TCRdb re-called the immunoSEQ multiplex PCR reads through MiXCR, storing one row per CDR3 protein. The profile shows some 68,000 distinct CDR3 sequences, around 93% of them singletons. Source material: CD4+ T cells from PBMCs. These receptors were obtained from a human donor with Susac syndrome. Each CDR3 is given with its conserved first and last residue. The D gene is left open where the match is weak. Clone size is given for some rows only: seen once, a few or many times, or a class if the clone is expanded.

TRBJ2-7,TRBV20-1,-,-,14,TGCAGTGCTAGAAACAGGGTGACGGCCTACGAGCAGTACTTC,CSARNRVTAYEQYF
TRBJ2-7,TRBV4-1,TRBD1,-,18,TGCGCCAGCAGCCAAGATAGGGGAGGGACAGGGGTCTCCTACGAGCAGTACTTC,CASSQDRGGTGVSYEQYF
TRBJ2-5,TRBV6-5,TRBD1,-,15,TGTGCCAGCAGTACGGGACAGGGGGCCGGAGAGACCCAGTACTTC,CASSTGQGAGETQYF
TRBJ2-7,TRBV7-2,-,-,14,TGTGCCAGCAGCTTACAGGGTCCCTTTGGGGAGCAGTACTTC,CASSLQGPFGEQYF
TRBJ1-2,TRBV2,-,-,17,TGTGCCAGCACTATACAGGGAGTCCTTGCCAATAACTATGGCTACACCTTC,CASTIQGVLANNYGYTF
TRBJ2-1,TRBV9,-,-,16,TGTGCCAGCAGCTTACGGACTAACGGGAATTACAATGAGCAGTTCTTC,CASSLRTNGNYNEQFF
TRBJ2-1,TRBV19,-,-,15,TGTGCCAGTAGTCAGGGACAAGTTTTTTACAATGAGCAGTTCTTC,CASSQGQVFYNEQFF
TRBJ1-1,TRBV5-1,-,-,13,TGCGCCAGCAGCTTGGACTTTCCCCTCGAAGCTTTCTTT,CASSLDFPLEAFF
TRBJ1-2,TRBV7-8,TRBD1,-,13,TGTGCCAGCAGCCGGGGACAGGCCTATGGCTACACCTTC,CASSRGQAYGYTF
TRBJ2-3,TRBV5-1,TRBD2,-,14,TGCGCCAGCAAACCCCAGACTAGCGGGGATACGCAGTATTTT,CASKPQTSGDTQYF
TRBJ2-1,TRBV5-1,-,-,15,TGCGCCAGCAGCTTGCCTCAGGGTCACTACAATGAGCAGTTCTTC,CASSLPQGHYNEQFF
TRBJ2-4,TRBV20-1,-,-,12,TGCAGTGCTATGGGGTCCGTAAACATTCAGTACTTC,CSAMGSVNIQYF
TRBJ1-2,TRBV24-1,-,once,12,TGTGCCACCAGTGATGGGTTTGATGGCTACACCTTC,CATSDGFDGYTF
TRBJ2-3,TRBV12-3/TRBV12-4,TRBD1,-,14,TGTGCGAGCATCCGGGACAGGGGCACAGATACGCAGTATTTT,CASIRDRGTDTQYF
TRBJ2-5,TRBV2,-,-,14,TGTGCCAGCAGTTCGGACATAGGCCAAGAGACCCAGTACTTC,CASSSDIGQETQYF
TRBJ2-5,TRBV20-1,TRBD2,-,17,TGCAGTGTCCCCGGGACTAGCGGGGGGGCCTTCGGAGAGACCCAGTACTTC,CSVPGTSGGAFGETQYF
TRBJ2-7,TRBV19,-,few,15,TGTGCCAGTAGTCTGAACCCAATCTCCACCTACGAGCAGTACTTC,CASSLNPISTYEQYF
TRBJ2-7,TRBV28,TRBD1,-,15,TGTGCCAGCACAAGTATCGGGACAGGGAGTTACGAGCAGTACTTC,CASTSIGTGSYEQYF
TRBJ2-1,TRBV6-2/TRBV6-3,-,-,15,TGTGCCAGCAGTTACTCACAATTCTCCTACAATGAGCAGTTCTTC,CASSYSQFSYNEQFF
TRBJ2-5,TRBV7-9,-,-,12,TGTGCCAGCAGCCGGGGGTTTGAGACCCAGTACTTC,CASSRGFETQYF
TRBJ1-5,TRBV9,-,-,15,TGTGCCAGCAGCGTGGGCCAGGGGAGCAATCAGCCCCAGCATTTT,CASSVGQGSNQPQHF
TRBJ1-1,TRBV6-2/TRBV6-3,-,-,19,TGTGCCAGCATTGGTCTTCAGGTTACGTGGGGCAGGGGAGTCACTGAAGCTTTCTTT,CASIGLQVTWGRGVTEAFF
TRBJ1-1,TRBV28,TRBD1,-,15,TGTGCCAGCAGGGCGCCGGGACAGGGGAACACTGAAGCTTTCTTT,CASRAPGQGNTEAFF
TRBJ2-2,TRBV24-1,-,-,16,TGTGCCACCAGTGATTTACGGCAGACGAACACCGGGGAGCTGTTTTTT,CATSDLRQTNTGELFF
TRBJ1-5,TRBV5-4,TRBD1,-,13,TGTGCCAGCAGCCGGGACAGGAGTCAGCCCCAGCATTTT,CASSRDRSQPQHF
TRBJ1-5,TRBV6-2/TRBV6-3,TRBD1,once,21,TGTGCCAGCAGCCTAACGACAGGGGTTGGGCTGCTAAGACGTAGCAATCAGCCCCAGCATTTT,CASSLTTGVGLLRRSNQPQHF
TRBJ1-1,TRBV7-2,-,-,14,TGTGCCAGCAGCTCCCAGGGTCCCTACACTGAAGCTTTCTTT,CASSSQGPYTEAFF